One and the same sample provided the 2 T cell receptor beta chains below, sequenced in a study of shared clonotypes between healthy human individuals. Assay used: immunoSEQ multiplex PCR; TCRdb lists only in-frame clones, some missing. The sample lists some 2,000,000 clones, approximately 94% occurring once. The source material was naive CD4+ T cells sorted from blood. The subset: CD45RA+ positively selected. These receptors came from a man younger than 35 in good health.

V gene TRBV5-8 combines with J gene TRBJ1-3; D remains unclear. The V gene lost 5 bases and the J gene lost 0 bases, with 15 bases spanning the gap. This CDR3 comprises 16 residues. In germline, CDR1 is SGHTS, CDR2 YDEGEE. CDR3 sequence reads: CASSSSTKDSGNTIYF. CDR3 nucleotide sequence: TGTGCCAGCAGTTCCTCTACGAAGGACTCTGGAAACACCATATATTTT.

This rearrangement joins TRBV5-1 to TRBJ2-2, with 8 bases identical to TRBD1. The V gene end was trimmed by 7 bases and the J gene end by 4 bases; junction bases not matched to a gene: 9. Looked up from germline, CDR1 is SGHRS and CDR2 is YFSETQ. The CDR3 runs 15 residues. CDR3 in amino acids: CASGTQGAGTGELFF. The CDR3 DNA is TGCGCCAGCGGAACTCAGGGGGCGGGCACCGGGGAGCTGTTTTTT.